The next 26 T cell receptor beta chains were all read from a single sample in a study of blood T cell repertoires in COVID-19. Sequencing was performed with immunoSEQ multiplex PCR; in TCRdb, only in-frame clones are kept and a portion is missing. This table has approximately 140,000 clones, roughly 88% appearing once. Sequences were obtained from peripheral blood. Receptors originate from a woman aged 55-70 years with COVID-19, enrolled during active disease.

This chain joins TRBV21-1 and TRBJ1-1; no check of the table's D call, TRBD1, against the DNA was made. TRBV21-1 is labeled a pseudogene. The CDR3 has 22 amino acids. The CDR3 sequence: CASSNTRDRVKASKGEDTEAFF. CDR3 coding DNA: TGTGCCAGCAGCAACACGCGGGACAGGGTAAAGGCTTCAAAGGGAGAGGACACTGAAGCTTTCTTT.

The chain has TRBV19 and TRBJ1-5; no firm D call. The CDR3 is made up of 12 amino acids. Germline CDR1 is LNHDA and CDR2 is SQIVND (reference sequence). V was pared by 2 bases and J by 5 bases, with 4 bases between. The CDR3, as DNA: TGTGCCAGTAGTATAAAGCATCAGCCCCAGCATTTT. Translating gives CASSIKHQPQHF.

The V gene is TRBV9, the J gene TRBJ2-7; the match to TRBD2 covers 9 bases. The CDR3 has 13 amino acids. Germline V gene sequence: CDR1 SGDLS, CDR2 YYNGEE. The trim removed 5 bases at V and 4 bases at J, leaving 4 bases unmatched. The CDR3 coding sequence is TGTGCCAGCAGTGCGGGGGGGTCTTACGAGCAGTACTTC. Its protein product is CASSAGGSYEQYF. Drawing the rest from reference TRBV9 and TRBJ2-7, the complete variable domain is DSGVTQTPKHLITATGQRVTLRCSPRSGDLSVYWYQQSLDQGLQFLIQYYNGEERAKGNILERFSAQQFPDLHSELNLSSLELGDSALYFCASSAGGSYEQYFGPGTRLTVT.

The gene calls are TRBV5-1 and TRBJ1-3; possible D gene TRBD1, 6 bases. This CDR3 has 15 amino acids. The V gene lost 3 bases and the J gene lost 2 bases, with 12 bases spanning the gap. In germline, CDR1 is SGHRS, CDR2 YFSETQ. Written as DNA, the CDR3 is TGCGCCAGCAGCTCACAGGGTATGCCTGGAAACACCATATATTTT. It yields the protein CASSSQGMPGNTIYF.

The gene calls are TRBV6-5 and TRBJ1-2, with D unclear. The CDR3 sequence is 12 residues long. Germline lookup yields CDR1 MNHEY and CDR2 SVGAGI. V dropped 6 bases and J dropped 8 bases, with 13 bases sitting between them. CDR3 sequence reads: CASRTGRWGYTF. The CDR3 DNA is TGTGCCAGCAGGACCGGGAGGTGGGGCTACACCTTC.

The chain couples TRBV28 to TRBJ2-3; 7 bases are a match to TRBD2. V shed 5 bases and J 1 base; nucleotides not matched to a gene: 6. The germline V gene encodes CDR1 MDHEN and CDR2 SYDVKM. The CDR3 consists of 15 residues. CDR3 nucleotide sequence: TGTGCCAGCAGTAATGGTCGGGGGGGCACAGATACGCAGTATTTT. Its protein product is CASSNGRGGTDTQYF.

The rearrangement joins TRBV6-5 to TRBJ2-3; 7 positions match TRBD1. J lost 6 bases, V lost 6 bases, and 9 bases had no gene match. Germline CDR1 is MNHEY and CDR2 is SVGAGI. CDR3 size: 14 residues. CDR3 sequence (DNA): TGTGCCAGCAGCGACGACAGGGTCGCGGATACGCAGTATTTT. Residues: CASSDDRVADTQYF.

The J gene is TRBJ2-3, the V gene TRBV20-1, with 8 bases matching TRBD2. This CDR3 is 14 amino acids long. Germline-derived CDR1 and CDR2 are DFQATT and SNEGSKA (reference sequence). The junction had 4 bases not matched to a gene; V was cut back by 3 bases and J by 2 bases. The CDR3 region has the DNA TGCAGTGCTAGTAGGCGGGGGGTCACAGATACGCAGTATTTT. Encoded protein: CSASRRGVTDTQYF.

The rearrangement uses TRBV2 and TRBJ2-5; no clear D gene. The germline V gene has CDR1 SNHLY and CDR2 FYNNEI. The CDR3 contains 11 residues. Trimming pared 11 bases from V and 0 bases from J, leaving 7 bases between. As DNA, the CDR3 is TGTGCCGATACAGACCAAGAGACCCAGTACTTC. It is translated as CADTDQETQYF. The full variable domain, rest sourced from reference TRBV2 and TRBJ2-5, is EPEVTQTPSHQVTQMGQEVILRCVPISNHLYFYWYRQILGQKVEFLVSFYNNEISEKSEIFDDQFSVERPDGSNFTLKIRSTKLEDSAMYFCADTDQETQYFGPGTRLLVL.

This clone was seen a handful of times. CDR3 region: CASSSDGPFGNSPLHF. CDR3 bases: TGTGCCAGCAGTTCCGATGGTCCCTTTGGCAATTCACCCCTCCACTTT. The chain combines TRBV27 with TRBJ1-6; D is undetermined. The CDR3 sequence is 16 residues long. Trimming took off 4 bases at V and 7 bases at J, with 17 bases between the two ends. Germline V gives CDR1 MNHEY, CDR2 SMNVEV (reference sequence).

This chain uses TRBV6-5 with TRBJ1-2; TRBD1 is a possible D gene (6 bases). V was pared by 8 bases and J by 8 bases, with 21 bases between. This CDR3 contains 14 residues. From germline, CDR1 is MNHEY and CDR2 SVGAGI. The CDR3 reads CASDYRGHIKGYTF. CDR3 sequence (DNA): TGTGCCAGCGACTATCGGGGACACATAAAGGGCTACACCTTC.

The rearrangement joins TRBV12-5 to TRBJ1-5; D unresolved. V dropped 3 bases and J dropped 0 bases, with 15 bases sitting between them. Germline CDR1 LGHNT, CDR2 FRNRAP. The CDR3 extends over 17 amino acids. CDR3 DNA: TGTGCTAGTGGTTTATCTTGGGCCGTACCTAGCAATCAGCCCCAGCATTTT. This codes for CASGLSWAVPSNQPQHF.

This clone was seen just once. This rearrangement joins TRBV27 to TRBJ2-5, with 9 bases lining up with TRBD1. The length of the CDR3 is 17 residues. Germline CDR1 is MNHEY and CDR2 is SMNVEV (reference sequence). J lost 4 bases, V lost 4 bases, and 13 bases had no gene match. CDR3 nucleotides: TGTGCCAGCAGTTCGCTACAGGGGGCGCGGGTGGGAGAGACCCAGTACTTC. It encodes CASSSLQGARVGETQYF.

This chain connects TRBV18 to TRBJ1-4; 9 bases agree with TRBD1. Germline CDR1 and CDR2: KGHSH and LQKENI. This CDR3 region has 14 residues. Trimming removed 6 bases from V and 5 bases from J; junction bases left unmatched: 4. CDR3 protein: CASSRTGGNEKLFF. In nucleotides, the CDR3 is TGTGCCAGCTCGCGCACAGGGGGCAATGAAAAACTGTTTTTT.

This chain joins TRBV4-2 and TRBJ2-4; 8 bases fit TRBD1. This CDR3 is built from 14 residues. Trimming at V came to 0 bases and at J to 6 bases, leaving 1 base not matched to a gene. Germline V CDR1 and CDR2: LGHNA, YNFKEQ. CDR3 sequence reads: CASSQDRGRNIQYF. The CDR3 nucleotides read TGTGCCAGCAGCCAAGACAGGGGGCGAAACATTCAGTACTTC.

V and J are TRBV5-1 and TRBJ2-3, with D possibly TRBD1 on 7 matching bases. The length of the CDR3 is 16 residues. V lost 4 bases and J 3 bases, leaving 18 bases between the germline ends. Per the germline V gene, CDR1 is SGHRS and CDR2 is YFSETQ. The chain's CDR3 is CASSPPRQGGTDTQYF. The CDR3 DNA reads TGCGCCAGCAGCCCCCCGCGACAGGGAGGAACAGATACGCAGTATTTT. Complete variable domain (other parts from reference TRBV5-1 and TRBJ2-3): KAGVTQTPRYLIKTRGQQVTLSCSPISGHRSVSWYQQTPGQGLQFLFEYFSETQRNKGNFPGRFSGRQFSNSRSEMNVSTLELGDSALYLCASSPPRQGGTDTQYFGPGTRLTVL.

J is TRBJ2-3 and V is TRBV7-7; 11 bases are shared with TRBD2. The CDR3 is 16 residues long. V trimming: 5 bases; J trimming: 7 bases; junction bases outside the gene matches: 11. The V gene's germline CDR1 is SSHAT and CDR2 FNYEAQ (reference sequence). CDR3 DNA sequence: TGTGCCAGCAGCCAAGGGACTAGCGGCGGGGGAAATACGCAGTATTTT. This translates into CASSQGTSGGGNTQYF.

This chain joins TRBV5-4 and TRBJ2-5; TRBD2 matches 14 bases. J gave up 4 bases and V 3 bases, and 5 bases lay outside the gene matches. The CDR3 loop spans 16 amino acids. CDR1 is SGHNT, CDR2 YYREEE, per germline (reference sequence). The CDR3: CASSWTSGGPVETQYF. In nucleotides, the CDR3 is TGTGCCAGCAGCTGGACTAGCGGGGGGCCCGTAGAGACCCAGTACTTC.

J is TRBJ2-4 and V is TRBV7-3; D uncertain. V lost 5 bases to trimming and J lost 12 bases, with 17 bases between them. This CDR3 is built from 13 residues. The germline V gene has CDR1 SGHTA and CDR2 FQGTGA. Written as DNA, the CDR3 is TGTGCCAGCAGCCAGAACAGTGAACCTCCTCAGTACTTC. Its protein is CASSQNSEPPQYF.

V is TRBV2 and J is TRBJ2-7; no clear D. V dropped 8 bases and J dropped 7 bases, with 12 bases sitting between them. Germline CDR1 and CDR2: SNHLY and FYNNEI. The CDR3 is made up of 11 amino acids. The DNA for the CDR3 is TGTGCCAGCGAGGATAGTGGAGAGCAGTACTTC. Amino acid sequence: CASEDSGEQYF.

The chain combines TRBV15 with TRBJ1-1, with D possibly matching TRBD1 (6 bases). Germline assignment: CDR1 LNHNV and CDR2 YYDKDF (reference sequence). CDR3 length: 13 amino acids. Trimming left V 8 bases short and J 1 base short, with 11 bases between. This CDR3 is CATSGQRNTEAFF. CDR3 coding DNA: TGTGCCACCTCCGGACAGCGGAACACTGAAGCTTTCTTT.

This chain joins TRBV9 and TRBJ2-3; a possible D gene is TRBD2 (5 bases). The ends were cut back, 4 bases at V and 6 bases at J, with 12 bases in the middle. Germline CDR1 and CDR2: SGDLS and YYNGEE. CDR3 size: 13 residues. The CDR3 here is CASSTSSGDTQYF. CDR3 nucleotides: TGTGCCAGCAGCACCTCTTCGGGGGATACGCAGTATTTT.

The chain couples TRBV3-1 (or the pseudogene TRBV3-2) to TRBJ1-1; tentative D call: TRBD1 (5 bases). This CDR3 spans 14 amino acids. Germline CDR1 is LGHDT and CDR2 is YNNKEL (reference sequence). Trimming cost V 0 bases and J 1 base, with 6 bases left between them. CDR3 sequence: CASSQETANTEAFF. In nucleotides, the CDR3 is TGTGCCAGCAGCCAAGAGACAGCGAACACTGAAGCTTTCTTT.

This chain uses TRBV10-3 with TRBJ2-3, with D possibly TRBD1 on 6 matching bases. The CDR3 covers 16 residues. CDR1 and CDR2 from the germline V gene are ENHRY and SYGVKD. V was trimmed by 8 bases and J by 6 bases, leaving 24 bases between them. DNA for the CDR3: TGTGCCATCCGGGACACCGTCGATCGCGGGCCGGATACGCAGTATTTT. Its translation: CAIRDTVDRGPDTQYF.

This clone was counted once. This chain links TRBV5-4 with TRBJ1-5; 8 nucleotides agree with TRBD1. V gave up 5 bases and J gave up 1 base; unmatched junction bases: 11. This CDR3 contains 17 residues. Looked up from germline, CDR1 is SGHNT and CDR2 is YYREEE (reference sequence). This CDR3 reads CASRIKSRTGSNQPQHF. The CDR3 DNA is TGTGCCAGCAGAATCAAATCCCGGACAGGGAGCAATCAGCCCCAGCATTTT.

This clone was observed a handful of times. This sequence joins TRBV2 and TRBJ1-1; the match to TRBD1 covers 8 bases. The CDR3 is 15 residues long. After removal of 3 bases from V and 4 bases from J, the junction contained 7 bases not matched to a gene. Per the germline V gene, CDR1 is SNHLY and CDR2 is FYNNEI. The DNA of the CDR3 is TGTGCCAGCAGTGAGAGACAGGGGAAGACCACTGAAGCTTTCTTT. Residues: CASSERQGKTTEAFF.